The TCR beta chain described here comes from a study of control samples from healthy donors and cancer patients (TCRdb year 2020). This clone was picked up a small number of times. No antigen is known for it. No much larger clone exists at a distance of one base, and base qualities are not known. The CDR3, cysteine through phenylalanine, is 13 amino acids long. The only DNA kept is the CDR3, 39 bases in frame from the first base. Taken from the germline V gene, the CDR1 and CDR2 loops are MDHEN and SYDVKM. Deletion took 2 bases off V and 3 bases off J, with a span of 7 bases between the germline ends. Library construction relied on the immunoSEQ multiplex PCR assay. TCRdb obtained this table from immuneACCESS and retained in-frame rearrangements with V and J assigned. These tables miss some clones; where compared with another copy, unresolved V genes account for less than half of the shortfall, and the remainder is unexplained. The sample has 70,000 to 80,000 clones on record, about 90% of them singletons. Just under 4% of the sample comes from the top ten.

Recombination joined TRBV28 with TRBJ1-1; the D gene assignment is ambiguous. Sequenced material: blood. The receptor was derived from a woman aged 45-60 years in good health. The CDR3 loop reads CASSLQLYTEAFF. In nucleotide form, the sequence is TGTGCCAGCAGTTTACAATTGTACACTGAAGCTTTCTTT.